This TCR beta chain was observed in a study of blood T cell repertoires in COVID-19. For the study at large: COVID-19 samples collected from the United States, Italy and Spain covered acute and convalescent phases. T cells, B-cell-depleted T cells, or PBMCs provided the cDNA or gDNA that served as material.

Assay: immunoSEQ multiplex PCR; the TCRdb copy retains only in-frame clones and omits some. The sample records 85,000 to 120,000 clones, almost 80% being singletons. V was pared by 3 bases and J by 7 bases, with 18 bases between. CDR3 length: 14 residues. Germline V gives CDR1 GTSNPN, CDR2 SVGIG (reference sequence). This clone was detected a few times. This chain connects TRBV30 to TRBJ1-2; D is unclear. The sequenced material came from peripheral blood. This sequence was found in a man in his sixties with active or convalescent COVID-19. The CDR3 sequence: CAWRAAPGIGGYTF. The CDR3 DNA reads TGTGCCTGGAGGGCGGCCCCGGGAATCGGTGGCTACACCTTC.